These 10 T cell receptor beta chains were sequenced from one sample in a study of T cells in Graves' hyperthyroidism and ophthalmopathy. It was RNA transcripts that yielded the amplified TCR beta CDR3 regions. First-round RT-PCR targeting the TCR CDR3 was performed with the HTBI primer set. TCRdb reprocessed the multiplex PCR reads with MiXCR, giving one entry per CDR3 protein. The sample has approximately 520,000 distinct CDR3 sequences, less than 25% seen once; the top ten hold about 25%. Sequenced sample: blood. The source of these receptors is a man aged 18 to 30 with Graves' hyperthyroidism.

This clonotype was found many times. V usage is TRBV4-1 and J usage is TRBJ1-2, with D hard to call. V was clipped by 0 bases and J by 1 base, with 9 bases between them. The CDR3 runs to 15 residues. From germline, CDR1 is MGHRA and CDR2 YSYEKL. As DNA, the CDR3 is TGCGCCAGCAGCCAAGAGAGGGAAATTAACTATGGCTACACCTTC. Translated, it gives CASSQEREINYGYTF.

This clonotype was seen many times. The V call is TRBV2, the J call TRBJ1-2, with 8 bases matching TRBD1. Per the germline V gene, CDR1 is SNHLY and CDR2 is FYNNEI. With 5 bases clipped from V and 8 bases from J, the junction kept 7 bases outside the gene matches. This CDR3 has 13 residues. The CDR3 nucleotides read TGTGCCAGCAGTAACGACAGGGGAGGAGGCTACACCTTC. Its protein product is CASSNDRGGGYTF.

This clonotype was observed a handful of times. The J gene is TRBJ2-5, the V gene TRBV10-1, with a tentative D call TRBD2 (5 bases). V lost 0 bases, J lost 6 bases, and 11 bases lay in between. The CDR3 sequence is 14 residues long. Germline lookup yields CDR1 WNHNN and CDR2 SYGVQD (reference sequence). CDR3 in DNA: TGCGCCAGCAGTGAGTCGAAGCTAGCAAAGACCCAGTACTTC. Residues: CASSESKLAKTQYF.

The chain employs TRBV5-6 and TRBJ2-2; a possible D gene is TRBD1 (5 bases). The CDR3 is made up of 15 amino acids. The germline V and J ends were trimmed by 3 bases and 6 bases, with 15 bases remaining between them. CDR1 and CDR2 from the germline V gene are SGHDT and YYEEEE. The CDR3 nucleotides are TGTGCCAGCAGCTCCGTTTCTGGGGCGGCCGGGGAGCTGTTTTTT. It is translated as CASSSVSGAAGELFF.

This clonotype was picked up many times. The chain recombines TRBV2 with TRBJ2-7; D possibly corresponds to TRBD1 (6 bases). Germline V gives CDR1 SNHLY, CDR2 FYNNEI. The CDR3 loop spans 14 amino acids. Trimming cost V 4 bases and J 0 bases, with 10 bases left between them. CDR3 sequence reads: CASSADRYSYEQYF. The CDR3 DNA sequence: TGTGCCAGCAGTGCCGACAGGTACTCCTACGAGCAGTACTTC.

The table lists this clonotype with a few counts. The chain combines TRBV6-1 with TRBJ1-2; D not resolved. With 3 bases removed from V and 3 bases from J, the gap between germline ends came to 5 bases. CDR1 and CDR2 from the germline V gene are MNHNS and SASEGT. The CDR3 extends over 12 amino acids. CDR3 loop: CASSEADYGYTF. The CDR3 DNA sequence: TGTGCCAGCAGTGAGGCAGACTATGGCTACACCTTC.

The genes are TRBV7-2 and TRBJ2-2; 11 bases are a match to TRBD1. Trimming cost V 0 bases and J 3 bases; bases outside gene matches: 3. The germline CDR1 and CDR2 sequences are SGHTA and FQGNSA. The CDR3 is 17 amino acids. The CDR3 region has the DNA TGTGCCAGCAGCTTAGCCGGGACAGGGGGTGACACCGGGGAGCTGTTTTTT. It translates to CASSLAGTGGDTGELFF.

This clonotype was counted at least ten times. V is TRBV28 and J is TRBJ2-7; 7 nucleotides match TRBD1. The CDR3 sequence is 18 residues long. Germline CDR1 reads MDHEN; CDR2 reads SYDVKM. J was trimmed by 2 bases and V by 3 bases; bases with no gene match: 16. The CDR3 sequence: CASSFSYSDRTRPYEQYF. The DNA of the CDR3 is TGTGCCAGCAGTTTTTCGTATTCGGACAGGACAAGACCCTACGAGCAGTACTTC.

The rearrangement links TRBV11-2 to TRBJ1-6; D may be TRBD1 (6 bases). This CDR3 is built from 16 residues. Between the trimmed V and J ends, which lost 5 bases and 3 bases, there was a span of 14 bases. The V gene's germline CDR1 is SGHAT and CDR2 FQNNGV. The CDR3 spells CASSKKDSFYNSPLHF. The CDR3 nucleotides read TGTGCCAGCAGCAAAAAGGACAGTTTCTATAATTCACCCCTCCACTTT.

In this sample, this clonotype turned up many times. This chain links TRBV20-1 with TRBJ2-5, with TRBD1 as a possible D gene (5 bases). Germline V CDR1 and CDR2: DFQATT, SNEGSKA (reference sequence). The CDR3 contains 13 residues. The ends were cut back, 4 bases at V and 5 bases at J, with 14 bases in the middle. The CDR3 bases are TGCAGTGCTAAAAGGGGCGTTTTGGAGACCCAGTACTTC. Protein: CSAKRGVLETQYF.